Described below is a single TCR beta chain sequence and its context. Its antigen is not known. Sequence at one end of the junction differs from germline and may be a read error. PCR employed 60 Vbeta and 13 Jbeta primers. Repertoires were generated with immunoSEQ multiplex PCR, while TCRdb's copy carries only in-frame clones and drops some. The sample records some 140,000 clones, around 80% being singletons. The sample comes from a study of cytomegalovirus exposure and HLA in healthy donors. The study, taken as a whole, reports: Several top significant clusters appeared, in a later analysis, to be linked to common viral pathogens. Most subjects' HLA-A and HLA-B alleles were reportedly predicted from TCR beta sequences.

The CDR3 is 13 residues long. From germline, CDR1 is SQVTM and CDR2 ANQGSEA. The sequence was collected from a woman aged 50 to 60 in good health and CMV-seropositive. The sample taken for sequencing was PBMCs. The chain recombines TRBV29-1 with TRBJ2-7, with D unresolved. CDR3 nucleotide sequence: TGCAGCGTTCGTAAGAAAGACTCCTACGGGCAGTACTTC. It yields the protein CSVRKKDSYGQYF.